This record looks at one T cell receptor (beta chain) sequence and its context. Its antigen is as yet unknown. Sequenced by immunoSEQ multiplex PCR; TCRdb stores in-frame clones only, minus some. In the table there are 80,000 to 95,000 clones, roughly 77% of which are singletons. The entry originates in a study of cytotoxic CD8 clonotypes in ibrutinib-treated CLL. Study conclusions and caveats: Treatment saw public clonotypes, which were uncommon, either contract or stay stable. Baseline clonality exceeded age-matched healthy donors and tracked circulating CD8+ T-cell counts.

Looked up from germline, CDR1 is SEHNR and CDR2 is FQNEAQ (reference sequence). The CDR3 loop spans 13 amino acids. V was pared by 1 base and J by 1 base, with 2 bases between. The rearrangement joins TRBV7-9 to TRBJ1-3; D ambiguous. The sequence came from a human donor with chronic lymphocytic leukemia. This specimen consisted of PBMCs, obtained after 12 months of ibrutinib treatment. The CDR3 region is CASSLGSGNTIYF. The CDR3 nucleotides read TGTGCCAGCAGCTTAGGGTCTGGAAACACCATATATTTT.